This record covers a single T cell receptor beta chain. Per the study methods: Quantification of nucleated cells was approximated via reference gene primer amplification. Generated by immunoSEQ multiplex PCR, the TCRdb table keeps only in-frame clones and is missing some. V, J and clone size derive from that table, while D and trimming were established from the DNA sequence. The table lists 220,000 or so clones, over 60% of them singletons. CDR3 length: 16 amino acids. V trimming: 1 base; J trimming: 4 bases; junction bases outside the gene matches: 7. Germline CDR1 and CDR2: LGHDT and YNNKEL (reference sequence). This sample was taken from a study of blood T cell repertoires in COVID-19.

The chain links TRBV3-1 (or the pseudogene TRBV3-2) to TRBJ2-7; 10 bases align to TRBD1. The sequenced material came from peripheral blood. The origin of this receptor is a woman between 65 and 79 years old with acute or convalescent COVID-19. In nucleotides, the CDR3 is TGTGCCAGCAGCCAAGTGATGGGACAGGGGCTATACGAGCAGTACTTC. As protein: CASSQVMGQGLYEQYF.